What follows are 5 T cell receptor beta chains derived from one specimen sequenced in a study of blood T cell repertoires in COVID-19. Sequencing used immunoSEQ multiplex PCR; TCRdb keeps in-frame clones, though not all of them. The table lists a few hundred thousand clones, around 87% of them singletons. The sample taken for sequencing was PBMCs or T cells enriched from blood (not recorded which). These receptors all come from a man between 25 and 39 years old who had recovered from COVID-19.

The J gene is TRBJ2-7, the V gene TRBV13; D is unresolved. With 5 bases removed from V and 7 bases from J, the gap between germline ends came to 12 bases. Germline CDR1 is PRHDT and CDR2 is FYEKMQ (reference sequence). This CDR3 is 12 amino acids long. The CDR3: CASSRFGVEQYF. The CDR3 coding sequence is TGTGCCAGCAGCCGATTCGGTGTAGAGCAGTACTTC.

CDR3 residues: CASTPSGASRVADTEAFF. The CDR3 nucleotides are TGTGCCAGTACCCCCTCAGGGGCCTCAAGGGTTGCGGACACTGAAGCTTTCTTT. The gene calls are TRBV19 and TRBJ1-1, with TRBD1 as a possible D gene (6 bases). Trimming shortened V by 7 bases and J by 3 bases, and 27 bases separated the two germline ends. Germline V gene data show CDR1 as LNHDA and CDR2 as SQIVND (reference sequence). The CDR3 runs 18 residues.

The chain has TRBV7-9 and TRBJ2-1; 10 positions agree with TRBD2. Trimming took 6 bases from V and 3 from J; bases not matched to a gene: 2. The CDR3 totals 14 residues. From germline, CDR1 is SEHNR and CDR2 FQNEAQ (reference sequence). The DNA for the CDR3 is TGTGCCAGCAGTGTAGCGGGGGGCTACAATGAGCAGTTCTTC. Residues: CASSVAGGYNEQFF. The complete variable domain, with remaining parts taken from reference TRBV7-9 and TRBJ2-1, reads DTGVSQNPRHKITKRGQNVTFRCDPISEHNRLYWYRQTLGQGPEFLTYFQNEAQLEKSRLLSDRFSAERPKGSFSTLEIQRTEQGDSAMYLCASSVAGGYNEQFFGPGTRLTVL.

The V gene is TRBV7-9, the J gene TRBJ1-2, with a possible D match to TRBD1 (5 bases). V shed 1 base and J shed 2 bases, with 11 bases lying between them. CDR3 length: 15 amino acids. CDR1 SEHNR and CDR2 FQNEAQ come from the germline V gene (reference sequence). The CDR3 loop reads CASSLVADTNYGYTF. In nucleotides, the CDR3 is TGTGCCAGCAGCTTAGTGGCGGACACCAACTATGGCTACACCTTC.

The chain joins TRBV10-1 to TRBJ2-7; 7 nucleotides align to TRBD1. The CDR3 covers 11 residues. Trimming took 8 bases from V and 5 from J; bases not matched to a gene: 3. Germline V gives CDR1 WNHNN, CDR2 SYGVQD (reference sequence). CDR3 residues: CASSDRDEQYF. As DNA, the CDR3 is TGCGCCAGCTCCGACAGGGACGAGCAGTACTTC.